This entry concerns a single TCR beta chain. This sample is drawn from a study of cytomegalovirus exposure and HLA in healthy donors. Germline V gene sequence: CDR1 SGHVS, CDR2 FNYEAQ. This CDR3 contains 14 residues. V lost 1 base, J lost 2 bases, and 8 bases lay in between. It was with 60 Vbeta and 13 Jbeta primers that the PCR ran. Some clones are missing from TCRdb's copy, which holds only in-frame ones; the method was immunoSEQ multiplex PCR. The sample holds some 90,000 clones, roughly four fifths seen once. The sequence came from a young man in good health and CMV-seronegative. Sequencing was carried out using PBMCs. The chain couples TRBV7-6 to TRBJ1-2; D unclear. CDR3 sequence (DNA): TGTGCCAGCAGCTTAGGGGTGGAGAACTATGGCTACACCTTC. It encodes CASSLGVENYGYTF.